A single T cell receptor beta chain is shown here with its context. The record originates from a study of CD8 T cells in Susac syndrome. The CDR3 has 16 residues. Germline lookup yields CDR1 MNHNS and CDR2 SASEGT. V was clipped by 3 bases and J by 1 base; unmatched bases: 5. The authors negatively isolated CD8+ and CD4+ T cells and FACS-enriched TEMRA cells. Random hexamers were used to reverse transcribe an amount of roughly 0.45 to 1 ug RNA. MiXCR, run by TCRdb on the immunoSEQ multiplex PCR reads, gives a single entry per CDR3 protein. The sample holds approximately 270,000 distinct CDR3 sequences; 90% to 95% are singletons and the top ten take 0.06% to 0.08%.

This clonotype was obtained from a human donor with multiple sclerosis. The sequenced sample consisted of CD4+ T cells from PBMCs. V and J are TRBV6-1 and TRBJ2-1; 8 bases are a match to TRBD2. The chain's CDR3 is CASSDPGGPSYNEQFF. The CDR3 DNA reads TGTGCCAGCAGTGATCCGGGGGGGCCGTCCTACAATGAGCAGTTCTTC.